Following are 28 T cell receptor beta chains from one sample sequenced in a study of shared clonotypes between healthy human individuals. Sequenced by immunoSEQ multiplex PCR; TCRdb stores in-frame clones only, minus some. Of about 2.4 million clones listed, over 85% are singletons. Sequencing used naive CD4+ T cells from PBMCs. The subset: CD45RA+ positively selected. The receptors shown here come from a man between 18 and 35 years old in good health. Some clones in this sample may be carry-over from other donors' samples.

The chain has TRBV4-1 and TRBJ2-1, with 11 bases matching TRBD2. V lost 0 bases to trimming and J lost 3 bases; unmatched junction nucleotides: 4. Germline assignment: CDR1 MGHRA and CDR2 YSYEKL. The CDR3 sequence is 17 residues long. CDR3 protein: CASSQDLLAGGYNEQFF. The CDR3 coding sequence is TGCGCCAGCAGCCAAGATCTGCTAGCGGGAGGCTACAATGAGCAGTTCTTC.

This chain connects TRBV5-1 to TRBJ1-4, with D possibly being TRBD1 (6 bases). Germline CDR1 SGHRS, CDR2 YFSETQ. Trimming left V 0 bases short and J 8 bases short, with 14 bases between. The CDR3 is made up of 15 amino acids. CDR3 DNA: TGCGCCAGCAGCTTGGCTGGCCTAAGGGGGGAAAAACTGTTTTTT. This gives the protein CASSLAGLRGEKLFF.

The table lists this clone with a count of one. The rearrangement joins TRBV29-1 to TRBJ2-7, with TRBD2 matching over 9 bases. The CDR3 length is 14 residues. CDR1 is SQVTM and CDR2 is ANQGSEA in the germline V gene. J lost 2 bases, V lost 7 bases, and 9 bases had no gene match. CDR3 protein: CSASGLAGTYEQYF. The CDR3 DNA reads as TGCAGCGCCTCTGGGCTAGCGGGAACCTACGAGCAGTACTTC.

This clone was observed a handful of times. The sample has other DNA sequences that encode this CDR3 too. The rearrangement joins TRBV30 to TRBJ1-5, with D perhaps matching TRBD1 (6 bases). Germline CDR1 and CDR2: GTSNPN and SVGIG (reference sequence). Trimming took off 0 bases at V and 5 bases at J, with 11 bases between the two ends. The CDR3 is 14 amino acids. The CDR3, as DNA: TGTGCCTGGAGTGTACTGGGGGGCGATCAGCCCCAGCATTTT. This codes for CAWSVLGGDQPQHF.

Concerning this clone: Other DNA sequences in the sample encode the same CDR3. The rearrangement uses TRBV6-4 and TRBJ2-7; 7 bases fit TRBD1. Germline V lookup: CDR1 MRHNA, CDR2 SNTAGT. V was clipped by 4 bases and J by 0 bases; unmatched bases: 3. The CDR3 is 14 residues long. Written as DNA, the CDR3 is TGTGCCAGCAGTGCGGACAGGAGCTCCTACGAGCAGTACTTC. Encoded protein: CASSADRSSYEQYF.

This clone was counted a single time. V is TRBV28 and J is TRBJ1-1, with 12 nucleotides matching TRBD1. The CDR3 runs to 15 residues. The germline gives CDR1 MDHEN, CDR2 SYDVKM. J gave up 5 bases and V 7 bases, and 8 bases lay outside the gene matches. CDR3 loop: CASTRPGQGATEAFF. CDR3 in DNA: TGTGCCAGCACCCGCCCGGGACAGGGGGCGACTGAAGCTTTCTTT.

The chain recombines TRBV4-2 with TRBJ2-7; no reliable D call. This CDR3 comprises 15 residues. Germline CDR1 is LGHNA and CDR2 is YNFKEQ. Trimming took off 1 base at V and 6 bases at J, with 16 bases between the two ends. The CDR3: CASSQVLGLAAEQYF. Here the CDR3 DNA reads TGTGCCAGCAGCCAAGTTCTGGGATTGGCGGCCGAGCAGTACTTC.

J is TRBJ2-2 and V is TRBV18; D not certain. The CDR3 runs 13 residues. V was cut by 1 base and J by 3 bases, with 3 bases left in between. CDR1 KGHSH and CDR2 LQKENI come from the germline V gene. CDR3 sequence (DNA): TGTGCCAGCTCACCACAGCACACCGGGGAGCTGTTTTTT. It translates to CASSPQHTGELFF.

The V gene is TRBV5-1, the J gene TRBJ1-3, with D unresolved. From germline, CDR1 is SGHRS and CDR2 YFSETQ. CDR3 length: 15 residues. V was trimmed by 1 base and J by 2 bases, leaving 10 bases between them. The CDR3 DNA reads as TGCGCCAGCAGCTTGAGCCAGGACCCTGGAAACACCATATATTTT. Translation: CASSLSQDPGNTIYF.

The genes are TRBV25-1 and TRBJ2-3; the D is unclear. In germline, CDR1 is MGHDK, CDR2 SYGVNS. The V end lost 3 bases, the J end lost 2 bases, and 9 bases lay between the germline ends. The CDR3 runs to 14 residues. The CDR3 sequence: CASSEVSSTDTQYF. The CDR3 nucleotides are TGTGCCAGCAGTGAGGTCAGCTCCACAGATACGCAGTATTTT.

The J gene is TRBJ2-1, the V gene TRBV25-1; the match to TRBD2 covers 10 bases. CDR1 and CDR2 (germline): MGHDK, SYGVNS. Germline trimming cut 5 bases from V and 3 bases from J; bases unmatched to any gene: 10. This CDR3 has 17 amino acids. Here the CDR3 DNA reads TGTGCCAGCAGTACCAACATAGCGGGAGGCTACTACAATGAGCAGTTCTTC. Residues: CASSTNIAGGYYNEQFF.

V is TRBV28 and J is TRBJ2-3; 7 positions agree with TRBD1. The germline gives CDR1 MDHEN, CDR2 SYDVKM. The CDR3 sequence is 14 residues long. Trimming took 6 bases from V and 2 from J; bases not matched to a gene: 5. The CDR3 loop reads CASRGQRLTDTQYF. CDR3 sequence (DNA): TGTGCCAGCAGGGGACAGCGTCTCACAGATACGCAGTATTTT.

This clone is a singleton in its sample. This chain uses TRBV2 with TRBJ1-1, with no clear D. V was shortened by 5 bases and J by 1 base, with 11 bases between the two germline ends. Germline CDR1 SNHLY, CDR2 FYNNEI. CDR3 length equals 14 residues. CDR3 sequence reads: CASSKGLPNTEAFF. Written as DNA, the CDR3 is TGTGCCAGCAGTAAGGGTCTGCCGAACACTGAAGCTTTCTTT.

The chain recombines TRBV7-8 with TRBJ1-2, with 10 bases aligning to TRBD1. V shed 0 bases and J 11 bases; nucleotides not matched to a gene: 3. The CDR3 length is 13 residues. In germline, CDR1 is SGHVS, CDR2 FQNEAQ. This CDR3 is CASSLAGQGSYTF. CDR3 coding DNA: TGTGCCAGCAGCTTAGCGGGACAGGGGTCGTACACCTTC.

The chain joins TRBV6-5 to TRBJ1-2; weak D call: TRBD1 (6 bases). Between the trimmed V and J ends, which lost 0 bases and 6 bases, there was a span of 14 bases. The CDR3 length is 15 residues. Germline V gene sequence: CDR1 MNHEY, CDR2 SVGAGI. Here the CDR3 DNA reads TGTGCCAGCAGTTACTCTAGAGGCAGGGGCCATGGCTACACCTTC. This codes for CASSYSRGRGHGYTF.

In its sample, this clone was seen once. The CDR3 bases are TGCGCCAGCAGCTCCGTCGGCCCAGGGGAGCTGTTTTTT. It is translated as CASSSVGPGELFF. The chain has TRBV5-1 and TRBJ2-2; unclear D gene. CDR1 and CDR2 from the germline V gene are SGHRS and YFSETQ. V was trimmed by 3 bases and J by 8 bases, leaving 11 bases between them. The CDR3 consists of 13 residues.

This chain connects TRBV5-1 to TRBJ2-1; 10 positions agree with TRBD2. Germline lookup yields CDR1 SGHRS and CDR2 YFSETQ. Trimming at V came to 4 bases and at J to 3 bases, leaving 4 bases not matched to a gene. CDR3 length equals 15 residues. The CDR3: CASSPRTSGYNEQFF. The CDR3 DNA reads TGCGCCAGCAGCCCACGGACTAGCGGCTACAATGAGCAGTTCTTC.

The genes are TRBV5-5 and TRBJ1-4; perhaps TRBD1 as D (5 bases). The CDR3 runs 14 residues. V was shortened by 4 bases and J by 10 bases, with 17 bases between the two germline ends. Germline CDR1 and CDR2: SGHKS and YYEKEE (reference sequence). The CDR3 reads CASSPGTQWGKLFF. The CDR3 nucleotides read TGTGCCAGCAGCCCCGGGACCCAATGGGGAAAACTGTTTTTT.

The CDR3 protein is CASSSGQLSSSNEKLFF. CDR3 DNA: TGTGCCAGCAGCTCGGGACAGCTATCCTCATCTAATGAAAAACTGTTTTTT. The chain links TRBV5-8 to TRBJ1-4; 7 bases align to TRBD1. Germline V lookup: CDR1 SGHTS, CDR2 YDEGEE. The trim removed 3 bases at V and 3 bases at J, leaving 11 bases unmatched. The length of the CDR3 is 17 residues.

V and J are TRBV7-2 and TRBJ2-3; 16 bases agree with TRBD2. This CDR3 region has 16 residues. CDR1 and CDR2 (germline): SGHTA, FQGNSA. Trimming cost V 5 bases and J 4 bases; bases outside gene matches: 3. CDR3 residues: CASSQGLAGGADTQYF. CDR3 DNA: TGTGCCAGCAGCCAGGGACTAGCGGGAGGGGCAGATACGCAGTATTTT.

CDR3 DNA: TGTGCCAGCAGCCAAGCCCAGCCCGGGACCCCGAGTGGGGAGAGTGAAAAACTGTTTTTT. Translating gives CASSQAQPGTPSGESEKLFF. This chain uses TRBV4-2 with TRBJ1-4; tentative D call: TRBD1 (5 bases). The germline V gene has CDR1 LGHNA and CDR2 YNFKEQ. V was pared by 1 base and J by 7 bases, with 28 bases between. The CDR3 is made up of 20 amino acids.

The chain uses TRBV7-3 and TRBJ2-3, with D unresolved. The CDR3 is made up of 15 amino acids. Trimming took 0 bases from V and 6 from J, leaving 13 bases between them. CDR1 SGHTA and CDR2 FQGTGA come from the germline V gene. The CDR3 nucleotides read TGTGCCAGCAGCTTAACAGGTTCGAAAACTGATACGCAGTATTTT. Amino acids: CASSLTGSKTDTQYF.

This chain connects TRBV7-2 to TRBJ2-7; TRBD2 might be the D (5 bases). Germline V gene lookup returns CDR1 SGHTA and CDR2 FQGNSA. V lost 1 base to trimming and J lost 2 bases, with 12 bases between them. This CDR3 region has 15 residues. The DNA for the CDR3 is TGTGCCAGCAGCTTAGGAGGGAGTACGGCCTACGAGCAGTACTTC. Translated: CASSLGGSTAYEQYF.

J is TRBJ2-1 and V is TRBV7-2; 11 nucleotides agree with TRBD2. Germline trimming cut 0 bases from V and 7 bases from J; bases unmatched to any gene: 8. This CDR3 has 17 amino acids. Germline loops: CDR1 SGHTA, CDR2 FQGNSA. This chain's CDR3 is CASSLALLAGAINEQFF. The CDR3 DNA sequence: TGTGCCAGCAGCTTAGCGTTACTAGCGGGAGCTATAAATGAGCAGTTCTTC.

The J gene is TRBJ2-2, the V gene TRBV9; D gene ambiguous. This CDR3 is built from 15 residues. Trimming took 2 bases from V and 5 from J, leaving 13 bases between them. CDR1 is SGDLS and CDR2 is YYNGEE in the germline V gene. CDR3: CASSVRPSGTGELFF. In nucleotides, the CDR3 is TGTGCCAGCAGCGTGAGGCCCAGTGGTACCGGGGAGCTGTTTTTT.

This sequence joins TRBV5-1 and TRBJ2-1, with 9 bases aligning to TRBD2. CDR1 and CDR2 (germline): SGHRS, YFSETQ. The V and J ends lost 1 base and 10 bases, in that order; junction bases with no gene match: 9. CDR3 length equals 15 residues. The CDR3: CASSLTAGGPREQFF. The CDR3 DNA sequence: TGCGCCAGCAGCTTGACGGCGGGAGGGCCCAGGGAGCAGTTCTTC.

The V and J genes are TRBV5-1 and TRBJ2-4; 13 nucleotides agree with TRBD2. CDR3 length equals 17 residues. Germline trimming cut 4 bases from V and 3 bases from J; bases unmatched to any gene: 7. Germline CDR1 SGHRS, CDR2 YFSETQ. CDR3 in DNA: TGCGCCAGCAGCAGGGGACTAGCGGGACTAGACAAAAACATTCAGTACTTC. This gives the protein CASSRGLAGLDKNIQYF.

This sequence joins TRBV14 and TRBJ2-1; perhaps TRBD1 as D (5 bases). The CDR3 consists of 20 residues. The germline gives CDR1 SGHDN, CDR2 FVKESK. V dropped 0 bases and J dropped 0 bases, with 21 bases sitting between them. Here the CDR3 reads CASSQDYQGRIPYSYNEQFF. Written as DNA, the CDR3 is TGTGCCAGCAGCCAAGATTACCAGGGAAGGATCCCCTACTCCTACAATGAGCAGTTCTTC.